The 22 T cell receptor beta chains below were found in one sample sequenced in a study of identical twins. TCRdb reprocessed the 5' RACE reads with MiXCR, giving one entry per CDR3 protein. The sample yields under 500,000 distinct CDR3 sequences, roughly an eighth seen once. These same records also appear under a second study, on yellow fever vaccine responses in identical twins.

The specimen sequenced was CD4+ T cells sorted from blood. These receptors were collected from a young woman in good health.

This clonotype showed up many times. The rearrangement links TRBV7-9 to TRBJ2-7, with 9 bases lining up with TRBD1. The ends lost 5 bases at V and 3 bases at J; junction bases unmatched: 8. Germline V lookup: CDR1 SEHNR, CDR2 FQNEAQ (reference sequence). The CDR3 covers 15 residues. The CDR3 loop reads CASSRGTGNGYEQYF. Here the CDR3 DNA reads TGTGCCAGCAGCCGCGGGACAGGGAATGGCTACGAGCAGTACTTC. Combining the CDR3 with reference TRBV7-9 and TRBJ2-7 gives the whole variable domain DTGVSQNPRHKITKRGQNVTFRCDPISEHNRLYWYRQTLGQGPEFLTYFQNEAQLEKSRLLSDRFSAERPKGSFSTLEIQRTEQGDSAMYLCASSRGTGNGYEQYFGPGTRLTVT.

This clonotype was observed a handful of times. The chain recombines TRBV29-1 with TRBJ2-3; D remains unclear. The CDR3 sequence is 13 residues long. Trimming removed 5 bases at V and 2 bases at J, with 11 bases between. Germline CDR1 and CDR2: SQVTM and ANQGSEA. The CDR3, as DNA: TGCAGCGTTCGAGCAGATTTCACAGATACGCAGTATTTT. Its translation is CSVRADFTDTQYF.

This clonotype has more than one count but fewer than ten. The chain combines TRBV6-5 with TRBJ2-7; perhaps TRBD2 as D (6 bases). Germline CDR1 MNHEY, CDR2 SVGAGI. The V end was cut by 0 bases, the J end by 1 base, with 10 bases between. The CDR3 has 15 residues. The CDR3 is CASSYSEGTSYEQYF. The CDR3 nucleotides are TGTGCCAGCAGTTACTCGGAGGGGACTTCCTACGAGCAGTACTTC.

This clonotype has more than one count but fewer than ten. The J gene is TRBJ2-7, the V gene TRBV11-2, with D perhaps matching TRBD2 (6 bases). V lost 6 bases and J lost 0, with 24 bases in between. This CDR3 comprises 18 residues. CDR1 and CDR2 (germline): SGHAT, FQNNGV. The CDR3: CASSKASPLEGGSYEQYF. Written as DNA, the CDR3 is TGTGCCAGCAGTAAAGCCTCCCCGCTAGAGGGAGGCTCCTACGAGCAGTACTTC. Drawing the rest from reference TRBV11-2 and TRBJ2-7, the complete variable domain is EAGVAQSPRYKIIEKRQSVAFWCNPISGHATLYWYQQILGQGPKLLIQFQNNGVVDDSQLPKDRFSAERLKGVDSTLKIQPAKLEDSAVYLCASSKASPLEGGSYEQYFGPGTRLTVT.

To note about this clonotype: At one of its ends the junction is not consistent with the germline gene, which may arise from a read error. The chain links TRBV3-1 to TRBJ2-7; TRBD1 matches at 9 bases. CDR3 length: 15 amino acids. Looked up from germline, CDR1 is LGHDT and CDR2 is YNNKEL (reference sequence). The CDR3 coding sequence is TGTGCCAGCGGCCAGGACAACAGGGGGCGCGGCGAGCAGTACTTC. Translation gives CASGQDNRGRGEQYF.

V usage is TRBV20-1 and J usage is TRBJ1-2; unclear D gene. Trimming took off 5 bases at V and 8 bases at J, with 9 bases between the two ends. The CDR3 sequence is 10 residues long. Germline CDR1 reads DFQATT; CDR2 reads SNEGSKA (reference sequence). The CDR3 region is CSAGSEGYTF. CDR3 DNA sequence: TGCAGTGCTGGATCAGAAGGCTACACCTTC.

The rearrangement links TRBV4-2 to TRBJ2-2; D is possibly TRBD2 (5 bases). Germline-derived CDR1 and CDR2 are LGHNA and YNFKEQ. CDR3 length: 19 residues. Trimming stripped 0 bases from V and 6 bases from J, with 23 bases between. The CDR3 sequence is CASSQDPTSRGPRAGELFF. DNA for the CDR3: TGTGCCAGCAGCCAAGACCCTACCTCTCGAGGGCCGAGAGCCGGGGAGCTGTTTTTT.

This clonotype was observed a few times. The V gene is TRBV24-1, the J gene TRBJ2-1; 8 bases fit TRBD1. The CDR3 runs 16 residues. Germline values: CDR1 KGHDR, CDR2 SFDVKD. Trimming cost V 6 bases and J 0 bases; bases outside gene matches: 6. In DNA form, the CDR3 reads TGTGCCACCAGTCGGGTAACAGGGGGCTCCTACAATGAGCAGTTCTTC. It translates to CATSRVTGGSYNEQFF.

The sample holds many counts of this clonotype. The J gene is TRBJ2-1, the V gene TRBV11-2, with 12 bases fitting TRBD1. Trimming at V came to 5 bases and at J to 6 bases, leaving 2 bases not matched to a gene. The CDR3 loop spans 14 amino acids. The germline CDR1 and CDR2 sequences are SGHAT and FQNNGV. The CDR3 region has the DNA TGTGCCAGCAGCCGGGACAGGGGGCTCAATGAGCAGTTCTTC. The encoded protein is CASSRDRGLNEQFF. Using reference TRBV11-2 and TRBJ2-1 for the parts outside the CDR3, the full variable domain is EAGVAQSPRYKIIEKRQSVAFWCNPISGHATLYWYQQILGQGPKLLIQFQNNGVVDDSQLPKDRFSAERLKGVDSTLKIQPAKLEDSAVYLCASSRDRGLNEQFFGPGTRLTVL.

In this sample, this clonotype turned up many times. The chain is built from TRBV29-1 and TRBJ2-1; 9 nucleotides match TRBD2. J was trimmed by 10 bases and V by 7 bases; bases with no gene match: 14. Germline CDR1 and CDR2: SQVTM and ANQGSEA. CDR3 length: 14 residues. The CDR3 loop reads CSGGGDRTGGEQFF. CDR3 DNA sequence: TGCAGCGGCGGGGGGGACAGAACCGGAGGGGAGCAGTTCTTC.

This clonotype has ten or more counts. The rearrangement links TRBV4-3 to TRBJ1-4, with 7 positions matching TRBD1. With 7 bases clipped from V and 7 bases from J, the junction kept 3 bases outside the gene matches. The germline V gene has CDR1 LGHNA and CDR2 YSLEER. The CDR3 length is 12 residues. The CDR3 nucleotides read TGCGCCAGCAAGGGGGCGGGTGAAAAACTGTTTTTT. This translates into CASKGAGEKLFF.

This clonotype was seen a few times. The genes are TRBV6-1 and TRBJ2-1; 11 bases line up with TRBD2. This CDR3 spans 16 amino acids. V lost 7 bases to trimming and J lost 6 bases; unmatched junction nucleotides: 11. Germline-derived CDR1 and CDR2 are MNHNS and SASEGT. This chain's CDR3 is CASTPVFSGGANEQFF. The CDR3 DNA is TGTGCCAGCACCCCGGTTTTTAGCGGGGGGGCCAATGAGCAGTTCTTC.

This clonotype was seen repeatedly, ten times or more. The chain joins TRBV29-1 to TRBJ1-1; D may be TRBD1 (6 bases). CDR1 and CDR2 from the germline V gene are SQVTM and ANQGSEA. The V gene lost 7 bases and the J gene lost 6 bases, with 15 bases spanning the gap. This CDR3 has 12 amino acids. CDR3 DNA sequence: TGCAGCGCTCCAGGCAGGGGTCCTGAAGCTTTCTTT. Protein: CSAPGRGPEAFF.

This clonotype has a single count. The CDR3 loop is CSAGAGAYEQYF. The CDR3 DNA follows: TGCAGCGCCGGGGCAGGAGCCTACGAGCAGTACTTC. The chain joins TRBV29-1 to TRBJ2-7; D tentatively reads TRBD1 or TRBD2 (5 bases each). CDR3 length: 12 residues. The germline V gene has CDR1 SQVTM and CDR2 ANQGSEA. Trimming removed 7 bases at V and 2 bases at J, with 12 bases between.

This clonotype was seen a handful of times. The chain carries TRBV3-1 and TRBJ2-1, with D hard to call. V dropped 0 bases and J dropped 14 bases, with 14 bases sitting between them. Germline values: CDR1 LGHDT, CDR2 YNNKEL (reference sequence). The CDR3 length is 13 residues. CDR3 DNA: TGTGCCAGCAGCCAAGATAGAGCGAGAAAGGAGTTCTTC. Translated: CASSQDRARKEFF.

The rearrangement uses TRBV6-4 and TRBJ2-3; 8 bases agree with TRBD1. Germline V CDR1 and CDR2: MRHNA, SNTAGT. The CDR3 length is 15 residues. The V segment lost 4 bases and the J segment 2 bases; nucleotides outside the gene matches: 5. For the CDR3, the DNA is TGTGCCAGCAGTGTTCAGGACAGGGCCACAGATACGCAGTATTTT. Protein: CASSVQDRATDTQYF.

This sequence joins TRBV20-1 and TRBJ2-7; unclear D gene. This CDR3 contains 10 residues. V shed 6 bases and J shed 6 bases, with 9 bases lying between them. Germline V gives CDR1 DFQATT, CDR2 SNEGSKA (reference sequence). The CDR3 coding sequence is TGCAGTGCGAGGAAAGGCGAGCAGTACTTC. It yields the protein CSARKGEQYF.

As to this clonotype: This may arise from a read error, as a much more abundant clone is one base away. The rearrangement uses TRBV10-3 and TRBJ2-5, with 11 bases identical to TRBD1. CDR3 length: 14 amino acids. V shed 5 bases, J shed 7 bases, and the junction held 6 bases outside the gene matches. Germline CDR1 ENHRY, CDR2 SYGVKD. The CDR3 sequence: CAISSGQGEVTQYF. CDR3 DNA: TGTGCCATCAGTTCGGGACAGGGGGAGGTGACCCAGTACTTC.

The J gene is TRBJ2-7, the V gene TRBV3-1, with 9 bases identical to TRBD1. The CDR3 length is 15 residues. Trimming took 6 bases from V and 3 from J; bases not matched to a gene: 9. Germline V gives CDR1 LGHDT, CDR2 YNNKEL (reference sequence). The CDR3 DNA is TGTGCCAGCAGGCGGACAGGGGAAGGGGGCTACGAGCAGTACTTC. The encoded protein is CASRRTGEGGYEQYF.

The chain joins TRBV20-1 to TRBJ2-7; a weak D match, TRBD1 (6 bases). There are 13 residues in the CDR3. CDR1 and CDR2 from the germline V gene are DFQATT and SNEGSKA (reference sequence). Trimming cost V 1 base and J 7 bases, with 14 bases left between them. CDR3 sequence (DNA): TGCAGTGCTAGAGGAGGGGGAGTAAGGGAGCAGTACTTC. Its protein product is CSARGGGVREQYF.

The chain is built from TRBV2 and TRBJ2-1, with 7 bases fitting TRBD2. This CDR3 is built from 16 residues. Looked up from germline, CDR1 is SNHLY and CDR2 is FYNNEI. CDR3 amino acids: CASLPWREMSYNEQFF. CDR3 DNA sequence: TGTGCATCTCTCCCTTGGCGGGAGATGTCCTACAATGAGCAGTTCTTC.

This clonotype appeared a single time. The chain carries TRBV18 and TRBJ2-3, with 11 bases aligning to TRBD2. This CDR3 spans 16 amino acids. The V gene end was trimmed by 3 bases and the J gene end by 6 bases; junction bases not matched to a gene: 8. CDR1 is KGHSH and CDR2 is LQKENI in the germline V gene. The CDR3 sequence is CASSPLAGGSSDTQYF. CDR3 DNA: TGTGCCAGCTCACCTCTAGCGGGGGGCTCTTCCGATACGCAGTATTTT. The full variable domain, its missing parts supplied by reference TRBV18 and TRBJ2-3, is NAGVMQNPRHLVRRRGQEARLRCSPMKGHSHVYWYRQLPEEGLKFMVYLQKENIIDESGMPKERFSAEFPKEGPSILRIQQVVRGDSAAYFCASSPLAGGSSDTQYFGPGTRLTVL.